The 29 T cell receptor beta chains below come from one sample, sequenced in a study of control samples from healthy donors and cancer patients. Sequenced by immunoSEQ multiplex PCR; TCRdb stores in-frame clones only, minus some. The sample shows about 200,000 clones, roughly nine tenths of them seen only once. The material sequenced was blood. These receptors came from a young man in good health.

This chain joins TRBV11-2 and TRBJ1-1; no definite D call. The CDR3 runs 16 residues. V dropped 1 base and J dropped 0 bases, with 12 bases sitting between them. Germline CDR1 and CDR2: SGHAT and FQNNGV. The CDR3 spells CASSLVWGEMNTEAFF. The CDR3 DNA reads TGTGCCAGCAGCTTAGTGTGGGGAGAGATGAACACTGAAGCTTTCTTT. Variable domain in full (rest from reference TRBV11-2 and TRBJ1-1): EAGVAQSPRYKIIEKRQSVAFWCNPISGHATLYWYQQILGQGPKLLIQFQNNGVVDDSQLPKDRFSAERLKGVDSTLKIQPAKLEDSAVYLCASSLVWGEMNTEAFFGQGTRLTVV.

The V call is TRBV27, the J call TRBJ1-2; 10 positions agree with TRBD1. CDR1 and CDR2 from the germline V gene are MNHEY and SMNVEV (reference sequence). V lost 4 bases and J lost 8; bases outside the gene matches: 7. CDR3 length: 14 amino acids. DNA of the CDR3: TGTGCCAGCAGTTGGAGGGGACAGGGGCGCGGCTACACCTTC. Amino acids: CASSWRGQGRGYTF.

J is TRBJ1-2 and V is TRBV11-2; unclear D gene. The CDR3 is made up of 15 amino acids. The V and J ends lost 5 bases and 1 base respectively, with 14 bases between them. Germline V CDR1 and CDR2: SGHAT, FQNNGV. The CDR3 region has the DNA TGTGCCAGCAGCCCCAACACAAATCTTAACTATGGCTACACCTTC. Translating it yields CASSPNTNLNYGYTF.

The V gene is TRBV6-5, the J gene TRBJ2-1; 8 positions match TRBD1. Germline values: CDR1 MNHEY, CDR2 SVGAGI. Trimming removed 2 bases from V and 5 bases from J; junction bases left unmatched: 5. The CDR3 runs 15 residues. In nucleotides, the CDR3 is TGTGCCAGCAGTTACATGGACAGGGCGGACAATGAGCAGTTCTTC. Its protein is CASSYMDRADNEQFF.

The V and J genes are TRBV11-2 and TRBJ1-1; TRBD1 is a possible D gene (5 bases). Trimming shortened V by 5 bases and J by 2 bases, and 9 bases separated the two germline ends. This CDR3 is 13 amino acids long. Germline CDR1 and CDR2: SGHAT and FQNNGV. The CDR3: CASSTQANTEAFF. As DNA, the CDR3 is TGTGCCAGCAGCACACAGGCTAACACTGAAGCTTTCTTT. Full variable domain (remainder filled in from reference TRBV11-2 and TRBJ1-1): EAGVAQSPRYKIIEKRQSVAFWCNPISGHATLYWYQQILGQGPKLLIQFQNNGVVDDSQLPKDRFSAERLKGVDSTLKIQPAKLEDSAVYLCASSTQANTEAFFGQGTRLTVV.

Note on this clone: The identical CDR3 is also encoded by other nucleotide sequences in the sample. The chain has TRBV14 and TRBJ2-3, with D unresolved. This CDR3 is built from 14 residues. Germline loops: CDR1 SGHDN, CDR2 FVKESK. The V end lost 0 bases, the J end lost 1 base, and 5 bases lay between the germline ends. CDR3 amino acids: CASSQEWGTDTQYF. The CDR3 DNA follows: TGTGCCAGCAGCCAAGAATGGGGCACAGATACGCAGTATTTT. Full variable domain (missing parts from reference TRBV14 and TRBJ2-3): EAGVTQFPSHSVIEKGQTVTLRCDPISGHDNLYWYRRVMGKEIKFLLHFVKESKQDESGMPNNRFLAERTGGTYSTLKVQPAELEDSGVYFCASSQEWGTDTQYFGPGTRLTVL.

V is TRBV5-1 and J is TRBJ1-6; 11 nucleotides agree with TRBD1. CDR1 is SGHRS, CDR2 YFSETQ, per germline. The V and J ends lost 9 bases and 3 bases, in that order; junction bases with no gene match: 2. The CDR3 consists of 14 residues. CDR3 loop: CATGTGGYNSPLHF. As DNA, the CDR3 is TGCGCCACCGGGACAGGGGGCTATAATTCACCCCTCCACTTT.

V and J are TRBV19 and TRBJ1-2; perhaps TRBD1 as D (6 bases). Germline assignment: CDR1 LNHDA and CDR2 SQIVND (reference sequence). V lost 5 bases and J 7 bases, leaving 14 bases between the germline ends. The CDR3 contains 13 residues. CDR3 sequence: CASSSRQGLGYTF. For the CDR3, the DNA is TGTGCCAGTAGTTCCCGTCAGGGGCTTGGCTACACCTTC.

The CDR3 DNA reads TGTGCCAGCAGGCCAACGACAGGGTCGGGCAATGAGCAGTTCTTC. This translates into CASRPTTGSGNEQFF. This rearrangement joins TRBV6-5 to TRBJ2-1, with 7 bases matching TRBD1. After removal of 6 bases from V and 6 bases from J, the junction contained 11 bases not matched to a gene. This CDR3 spans 15 amino acids. CDR1 and CDR2 from the germline V gene are MNHEY and SVGAGI.

V usage is TRBV6-7 and J usage is TRBJ1-1; unclear D gene. TRBV6-7 is an ORF; its function is uncertain. V lost 6 bases, J lost 1 base, and 9 bases lay in between. The CDR3 length is 13 residues. CDR3 coding DNA: TGTGCCAGCAGCCCGGGAGAGAACACTGAAGCTTTCTTT. Its protein is CASSPGENTEAFF.

The chain has TRBV20-1 and TRBJ2-7; D ambiguous. The CDR3 runs 10 residues. In germline, CDR1 is DFQATT, CDR2 SNEGSKA (reference sequence). V was shortened by 3 bases and J by 7 bases, with 7 bases between the two germline ends. CDR3 coding DNA: TGCAGTGCTAGGGGTGTTGAGCAGTACTTC. This gives the protein CSARGVEQYF.

This chain connects TRBV5-1 to TRBJ1-1; a possible D gene is TRBD1 (6 bases). CDR1 and CDR2 from the germline V gene are SGHRS and YFSETQ. This CDR3 is built from 13 residues. With 4 bases removed from V and 2 bases from J, the gap between germline ends came to 9 bases. The CDR3 protein is CASSHRENTEAFF. The CDR3 nucleotides are TGCGCCAGCAGCCACAGGGAAAACACTGAAGCTTTCTTT.

The genes are TRBV2 and TRBJ1-3, with D unclear. Germline V lookup: CDR1 SNHLY, CDR2 FYNNEI. The CDR3 runs 13 residues. Trimming stripped 4 bases from V and 2 bases from J, with 6 bases between. The CDR3: CASSVTPGNTIYF. DNA for the CDR3: TGTGCCAGCAGTGTAACCCCTGGAAACACCATATATTTT. The full variable domain, rest sourced from reference TRBV2 and TRBJ1-3, is EPEVTQTPSHQVTQMGQEVILRCVPISNHLYFYWYRQILGQKVEFLVSFYNNEISEKSEIFDDQFSVERPDGSNFTLKIRSTKLEDSAMYFCASSVTPGNTIYFGEGSWLTVV.

The chain carries TRBV15 and TRBJ2-3; TRBD2 aligns across 9 bases. V shed 7 bases, J shed 1 base, and the junction held 9 bases outside the gene matches. The CDR3 contains 16 residues. Germline V lookup: CDR1 LNHNV, CDR2 YYDKDF (reference sequence). The CDR3 sequence is CATTPDASGGTDTQYF. The CDR3 DNA sequence: TGTGCCACCACCCCGGATGCTAGCGGGGGCACAGATACGCAGTATTTT.

The rearrangement uses TRBV6-1 and TRBJ1-2; D call uncertain. Trimming took off 0 bases at V and 5 bases at J, with 13 bases between the two ends. Per germline, CDR1 MNHNS and CDR2 SASEGT. The CDR3 spans 15 residues. CDR3 region: CASSEALLAVYGYTF. CDR3 in DNA: TGTGCCAGCAGTGAAGCGCTTCTGGCAGTTTATGGCTACACCTTC.

V usage is TRBV6-5 and J usage is TRBJ1-1; D possibly corresponds to TRBD1 (6 bases). The V gene lost 2 bases and the J gene lost 10 bases, with 14 bases spanning the gap. This CDR3 spans 13 amino acids. CDR1 is MNHEY, CDR2 SVGAGI, per germline. Here the CDR3 DNA reads TGTGCCAGCAGTTACGGACAGCGAGGGGGAGCTTTCTTT. It specifies CASSYGQRGGAFF.

This chain joins TRBV7-8 and TRBJ2-6, with D tentatively TRBD1 (6 bases). The CDR3 spans 18 residues. Between the trimmed V and J ends, which lost 0 bases and 0 bases, there was a span of 12 bases. Looked up from germline, CDR1 is SGHVS and CDR2 is FQNEAQ. The CDR3 DNA reads TGTGCCAGCAGCTTAGCCAGGGGTCCCACCTCTGGGGCCAACGTCCTGACTTTC. Its translation is CASSLARGPTSGANVLTF.

CDR3 in DNA: TGTGCCAGCAGCAAACGGACAGGAAACTACAATGAGCAGTTCTTC. Its translation is CASSKRTGNYNEQFF. This chain links TRBV6-5 with TRBJ2-1; 7 bases are shared with TRBD1. The CDR3 runs 15 residues. Losses at the gene ends were 6 bases for V and 3 bases for J; bases not matched to a gene: 8. Germline values: CDR1 MNHEY, CDR2 SVGAGI.

The chain recombines TRBV3-1 (or the pseudogene TRBV3-2) with TRBJ1-4; maybe TRBD1 (6 bases). The germline V gene encodes CDR1 LGHDT and CDR2 YNNKEL (reference sequence). Trimming took 4 bases from V and 9 from J, leaving 15 bases between them. This CDR3 comprises 14 residues. The DNA for the CDR3 is TGTGCCAGCAGCCGCCGGGACAATCGGAAAAAACTGTTTTTT. It is translated as CASSRRDNRKKLFF.

This chain links TRBV5-6 with TRBJ2-3, with 8 bases matching TRBD2. The V and J ends lost 0 bases and 4 bases, in that order; junction bases with no gene match: 7. Germline CDR1 is SGHDT and CDR2 is YYEEEE. The CDR3 totals 16 residues. Here the CDR3 DNA reads TGTGCCAGCAGCTTGGTACCTCAAGCGGGGGCAGATACGCAGTATTTT. This gives the protein CASSLVPQAGADTQYF.

The chain has TRBV25-1 and TRBJ1-4; 7 nucleotides align to TRBD1. J gave up 3 bases and V 7 bases, and 14 bases lay outside the gene matches. The CDR3 consists of 17 residues. Per germline, CDR1 MGHDK and CDR2 SYGVNS. CDR3 bases: TGTGCCAGCACGTCAGACAGGGAGGGGTTGGCTAATGAAAAACTGTTTTTT. Translated, it gives CASTSDREGLANEKLFF.

J is TRBJ1-5 and V is TRBV12-5; no reliable D call. The CDR3 is made up of 15 amino acids. V lost 8 bases to trimming and J lost 4 bases, with 18 bases between them. CDR1 and CDR2 from the germline V gene are LGHNT and FRNRAP. The CDR3 region has the DNA TGTGCTAGTCACTCGGACCTCGAAGGAAATCAGCCCCAGCATTTT. It is translated as CASHSDLEGNQPQHF.

V is TRBV6-5 and J is TRBJ1-3; the D gene is possibly TRBD1 (5 bases). V dropped 0 bases and J dropped 0 bases, with 6 bases sitting between them. Germline assignment: CDR1 MNHEY and CDR2 SVGAGI. The length of the CDR3 is 15 residues. The CDR3 spells CASSYSGDSGNTIYF. As DNA, the CDR3 is TGTGCCAGCAGTTACTCGGGGGACTCTGGAAACACCATATATTTT.

The chain couples TRBV12-1 to TRBJ2-1; the table calls TRBD2, which could not be checked here. TRBV12-1 is deemed a pseudogene. The CDR3 is made up of 16 amino acids. In nucleotides, the CDR3 is TGTGCCAGCAGCCACGGACTAGCCAGCTCCTACAATGAGCAGTTCTTC. Residues: CASSHGLASSYNEQFF.

The V call is TRBV24-1, the J call TRBJ1-1, with D tentatively TRBD1 (5 bases). CDR3 length equals 14 residues. The germline V gene encodes CDR1 KGHDR and CDR2 SFDVKD. Trimming left V 2 bases short and J 4 bases short, with 10 bases between. The CDR3 DNA reads TGTGCCACCAGTGATTCCCGGGACTCCACTGAAGCTTTCTTT. Residues: CATSDSRDSTEAFF.

This chain uses TRBV14 with TRBJ2-7; 7 bases are a match to TRBD2. There are 13 residues in the CDR3. The ends lost 5 bases at V and 4 bases at J; junction bases unmatched: 5. Germline V gene data show CDR1 as SGHDN and CDR2 as FVKESK. CDR3 nucleotide sequence: TGTGCCAGCAGCGGAGCGGGGAGTTACGAGCAGTACTTC. Translating gives CASSGAGSYEQYF.

The gene calls are TRBV24-1 and TRBJ2-3; a weak D match, TRBD2 (7 bases). V lost 9 bases to trimming and J lost 3 bases, with 15 bases between them. The CDR3 has 14 amino acids. From germline, CDR1 is KGHDR and CDR2 SFDVKD. CDR3 coding DNA: TGTGCCACCGGTGTCGGGGGGCCTACAGATACGCAGTATTTT. This gives the protein CATGVGGPTDTQYF.

The rearrangement links TRBV3-1 (or the pseudogene TRBV3-2) to TRBJ1-5; unclear D gene. The CDR3 loop spans 14 amino acids. Germline CDR1 reads LGHDT; CDR2 reads YNNKEL (reference sequence). The ends were cut back, 4 bases at V and 0 bases at J, with 7 bases in the middle. The CDR3 bases are TGTGCCAGCAGCCCTCTTGGTAGCAATCAGCCCCAGCATTTT. This translates into CASSPLGSNQPQHF.

Note on this clone: A junction boundary mismatches the germline segment, possibly from a read error. The genes are TRBV7-2 and TRBJ1-1, with TRBD1 matching 8 bases. CDR3 size: 14 residues. Germline values: CDR1 SGHTA, CDR2 FQGNSA. CDR3 sequence: CASSSNQGAGPASF. The DNA for the CDR3 is TGTGCCAGCAGCTCAAATCAGGGGGCTGGCCCCGCCAGTTTT.